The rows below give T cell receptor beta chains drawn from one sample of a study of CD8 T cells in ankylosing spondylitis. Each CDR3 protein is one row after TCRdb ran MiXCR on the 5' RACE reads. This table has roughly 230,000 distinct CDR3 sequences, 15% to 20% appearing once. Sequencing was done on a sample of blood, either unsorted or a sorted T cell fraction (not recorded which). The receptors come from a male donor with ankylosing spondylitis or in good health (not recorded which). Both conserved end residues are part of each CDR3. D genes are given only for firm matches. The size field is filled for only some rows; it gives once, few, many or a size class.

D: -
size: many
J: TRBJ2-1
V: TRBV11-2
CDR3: CASSLTAWEQFF
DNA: TGTGCCAGCAGCTTAACGGCCTGGGAGCAGTTCTTC

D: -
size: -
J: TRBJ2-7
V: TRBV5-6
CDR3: CASSQSGPRHYEQYF
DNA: TGTGCCAGCAGCCAATCGGGGCCAAGGCACTACGAGCAGTACTTC

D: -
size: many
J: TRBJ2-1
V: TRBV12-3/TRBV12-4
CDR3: CASSSPRALSSYNEQFF
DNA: TGTGCCAGCAGTTCTCCCAGGGCGCTTAGCTCCTACAATGAGCAGTTCTTC

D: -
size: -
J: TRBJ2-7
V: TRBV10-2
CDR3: CATHSGPSNYEQYF
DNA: TGCGCCACCCATTCCGGGCCCTCAAACTACGAGCAGTACTTC

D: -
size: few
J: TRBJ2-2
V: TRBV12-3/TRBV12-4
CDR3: CASIPPLNTGELFF
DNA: TGTGCCAGCATCCCCCCGCTGAACACCGGGGAGCTGTTTTTT

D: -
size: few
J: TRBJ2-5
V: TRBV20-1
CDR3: CSARDPYGSLETQYF
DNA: TGCAGTGCTAGAGATCCTTATGGGAGTTTGGAGACCCAGTACTTC

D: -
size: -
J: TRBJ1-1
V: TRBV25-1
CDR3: CASSEQGNTEAFF
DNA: TGTGCCAGCAGTGAACAGGGGAACACTGAAGCTTTCTTT

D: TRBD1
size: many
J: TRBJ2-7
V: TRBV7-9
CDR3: CASSHPGTGFYEQYF
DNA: TGTGCCAGCAGCCACCCCGGGACAGGGTTCTACGAGCAGTACTTC

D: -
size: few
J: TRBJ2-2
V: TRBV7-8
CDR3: CASSQEGESVTGELFF
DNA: TGTGCCAGCAGCCAGGAGGGTGAGAGTGTCACCGGGGAGCTGTTTTTT

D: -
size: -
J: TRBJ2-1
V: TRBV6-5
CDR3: CASSLPSEDNEQFF
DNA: TGTGCCAGCAGTTTACCCAGCGAAGACAATGAGCAGTTCTTC

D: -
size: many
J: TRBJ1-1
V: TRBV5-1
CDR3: CASSLVRGAGTEAFF
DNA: TGCGCCAGCAGCTTGGTTCGGGGTGCGGGCACTGAAGCTTTCTTT

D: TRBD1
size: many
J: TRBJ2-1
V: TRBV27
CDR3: CASSPGQGNVNEQFF
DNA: TGTGCCAGCAGTCCGGGACAGGGGAATGTTAATGAGCAGTTCTTC

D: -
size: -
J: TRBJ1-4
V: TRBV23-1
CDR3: CASSQLSGSTNEKLFF
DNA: TGCGCCAGCAGTCAACTATCAGGGTCAACTAATGAAAAACTGTTTTTT

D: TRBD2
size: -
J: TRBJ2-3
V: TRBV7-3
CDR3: CASRRGLAGGTDTQYF
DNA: TGTGCCAGCAGACGAGGTTTAGCGGGAGGCACAGATACGCAGTATTTT

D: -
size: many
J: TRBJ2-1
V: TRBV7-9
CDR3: CASSLSAVGEQFF
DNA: TGTGCCAGCAGCTTAAGTGCCGTAGGGGAGCAGTTCTTC

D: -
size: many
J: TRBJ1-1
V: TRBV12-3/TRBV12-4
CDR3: CASSFGLDTEAFF
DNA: TGTGCCAGCAGTTTTGGCCTCGACACTGAAGCTTTCTTT

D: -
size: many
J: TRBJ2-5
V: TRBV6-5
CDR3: CASSYTGAKGETQYF
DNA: TGTGCCAGCAGTTACACGGGGGCGAAAGGAGAGACCCAGTACTTC

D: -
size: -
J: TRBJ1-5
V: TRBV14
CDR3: CASSPRPREGNQPQHF
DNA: TGTGCCAGCAGTCCAAGACCGCGGGAGGGCAATCAGCCCCAGCATTTT

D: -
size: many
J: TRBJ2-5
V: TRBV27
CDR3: CASSREGTQYF
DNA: TGTGCCAGCAGTAGGGAAGGGACCCAGTACTTC

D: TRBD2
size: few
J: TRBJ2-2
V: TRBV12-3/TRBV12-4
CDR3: CASRHSGNGPNTGELFF
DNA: TGTGCCAGCAGACATAGCGGGAACGGTCCCAACACCGGGGAGCTGTTTTTT

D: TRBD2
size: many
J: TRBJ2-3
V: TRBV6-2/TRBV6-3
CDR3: CASSLGTTYTDTQYF
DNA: TGTGCCAGCAGCCTTGGGACTACATACACAGATACGCAGTATTTT

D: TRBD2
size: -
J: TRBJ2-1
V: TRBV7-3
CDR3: CASSFMTSGMRNEQFF
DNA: TGTGCCAGCAGCTTCATGACTAGCGGGATGAGGAATGAGCAGTTCTTC

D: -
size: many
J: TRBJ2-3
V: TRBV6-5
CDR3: CASSYRDTTTDTQYF
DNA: TGTGCCAGCAGTTACCGGGACACCACCACAGATACGCAGTATTTT

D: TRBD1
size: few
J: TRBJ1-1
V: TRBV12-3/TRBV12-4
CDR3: CASRGDRISTEAFF
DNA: TGTGCCAGCAGGGGGGACAGAATTAGTACTGAAGCTTTCTTT

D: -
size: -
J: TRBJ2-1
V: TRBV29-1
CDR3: CSVGPAFGTNNEQFF
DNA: TGCAGCGTCGGACCCGCGTTTGGAACTAACAATGAGCAGTTCTTC

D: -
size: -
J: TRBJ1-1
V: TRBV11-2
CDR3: CASSLMPNTEAFF
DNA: TGTGCCAGCAGCCTAATGCCGAACACTGAAGCTTTCTTT

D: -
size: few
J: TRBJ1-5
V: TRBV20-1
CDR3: CSARGQGNQPQHF
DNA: TGCAGTGCTAGAGGGCAGGGCAATCAGCCCCAGCATTTT

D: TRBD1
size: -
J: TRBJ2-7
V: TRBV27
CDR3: CASKEGQVELEQYF
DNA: TGTGCCAGCAAAGAGGGACAGGTTGAACTCGAGCAGTACTTC